This note documents a single T cell receptor (beta chain) sequence. This sample was included in a study of blood T cell repertoires in COVID-19. The wider study: COVID-19 samples from acute and convalescent phases originated in the United States, Italy and Spain.

Original methodology: Reference gene primers were amplified, and this amplification served to estimate nucleated cell counts. Profiled with immunoSEQ multiplex PCR; TCRdb holds only in-frame clones, not every one. That table is the source of V, J and clone size, and D and trimming were worked out from the DNA. The sample consists of a few hundred thousand clones, 86% of them appearing once. The sequence was obtained from a man aged 40-50 years who had recovered from COVID-19. The material sequenced was peripheral blood.

CDR3 sequence (DNA): TGTGCCAGCAGTGCCCGGGGACTTCTGAGCACAGATACGCAGTATTTT. Amino acids: CASSARGLLSTDTQYF. The chain couples TRBV25-1 to TRBJ2-3, with TRBD2 as a possible D gene (6 bases). The CDR3 consists of 16 residues. CDR1 is MGHDK, CDR2 SYGVNS, per germline. V lost 4 bases and J 0 bases, leaving 14 bases between the germline ends. The complete variable domain, with remaining parts taken from reference TRBV25-1 and TRBJ2-3, reads EADIYQTPRYLVIGTGKKITLECSQTMGHDKMYWYQQDPGMELHLIHYSYGVNSTEKGDLSSESTVSRIRTEHFPLTLESARPSHTSQYLCASSARGLLSTDTQYFGPGTRLTVL.